Listed below are T cell receptor beta chains from one sample, sequenced in a study of control samples from healthy donors and cancer patients. The method was immunoSEQ multiplex PCR; TCRdb's version includes in-frame clones alone and lacks a portion of them. The sample holds about 74,000 clones, around nine tenths seen once. Source material: blood. The source of these receptors is a woman aged 50 to 60 in good health. The CDR3 runs from the conserved cysteine through the conserved F or W. D genes are given only for firm matches. Only some rows state a clone size, as once, few, many or a class for expanded clones.

size | J | V | D | DNA | CDR3
- | TRBJ1-6 | TRBV2 | - | TGTGCCAGCAGTGGGCGGGAAAATTCACCCCTCCACTTT | CASSGRENSPLHF
- | TRBJ1-4 | TRBV7-9 | - | TGTGCCAGCAGCTTAGGGGTTTGGGAAAAACTGTTTTTT | CASSLGVWEKLFF
once | TRBJ2-7 | TRBV29-1 | TRBD2 | TGCAGCGTTGAGGCCCATACTAGCGGCATTTCCTACGAGCAGTACTTC | CSVEAHTSGISYEQYF
once | TRBJ1-5 | TRBV25-1 | - | TGTGCCAGCACCCCCGGGCTCAAAAAGAATCAGCCCCAGCATTTT | CASTPGLKKNQPQHF
- | TRBJ1-2 | TRBV30 | - | TGTGGGGGGGATGGCTACACCTTC | CGGDGYTF
- | TRBJ1-5 | TRBV6-1 | - | TGTGCCAGCAGTGAGGTGCAGGGAAATCAGCCCCAGCATTTT | CASSEVQGNQPQHF
- | TRBJ2-3 | TRBV3-1/TRBV3-2 | TRBD2 | TGTGCCAGCAGCCTAGCGGGGGTAAGCACAGATACGCAGTATTTT | CASSLAGVSTDTQYF
- | TRBJ2-3 | TRBV7-2 | - | TGTGCCAGCAGCTTAGGCATTTCGGCTCTCCTGAAAGATACGCAGTATTTT | CASSLGISALLKDTQYF
few | TRBJ2-1 | TRBV11-2 | - | TGTGCCAGCAGGGAAGGAGGGAAGATCTCCTACAATGAGCAGTTCTTC | CASREGGKISYNEQFF
- | TRBJ1-1 | TRBV30 | TRBD1 | TGTGCCTGTAGGGATACAGGGGTCAACACTGAAGCTTTCTTT | CACRDTGVNTEAFF
- | TRBJ1-1 | TRBV25-1 | - | TGTGCCAGCAGTCCTAGACAGAACACTGAAGCTTTCTTT | CASSPRQNTEAFF
- | TRBJ2-7 | TRBV14 | TRBD2 | TGTGCCAGCAGCCTGGGACTAGCGGCTGTGGGTTACGAGCAGTACTTC | CASSLGLAAVGYEQYF
- | TRBJ1-2 | TRBV5-1 | - | TGCGCCAGCAGCTCTAGCCCGGGACTTCGGACCTATGGCTACACCTTC | CASSSSPGLRTYGYTF